A single sample is the source of the 18 T cell receptor beta chains below, sequenced in a study of blood T cell repertoires in COVID-19 (dated by TCRdb to about 2020). Library creation used the immunoSEQ multiplex PCR assay. The table comes from immuneACCESS by way of TCRdb, which keeps in-frame sequences with V and J called. Part of the clones is missing from these tables; in studies checked, under half for an unresolved V gene and the rest for unknown reasons. The sample table shows approximately 130,000 clones, and more than 80% are seen once. The ten largest clones take up roughly a quarter of the sample. Input material: peripheral blood. These receptors originate from a man between 65 and 85 years old with active or convalescent COVID-19.

The chain links TRBV6-4 to TRBJ2-2; 8 bases agree with TRBD2. The CDR3 is made up of 18 amino acids. The ends lost 4 bases at V and 4 bases at J; junction bases unmatched: 14. Germline CDR1 reads MRHNA; CDR2 reads SNTAGT. The CDR3 here is CASSANSIERESTGELFF. The DNA of the CDR3 is TGTGCCAGCAGTGCTAACTCAATAGAGCGGGAGTCCACCGGGGAGCTGTTTTTT.

The V gene is TRBV7-9, the J gene TRBJ1-5; no reliable D call. The V and J ends lost 4 bases and 1 base respectively, with 8 bases between them. The CDR3 extends over 14 amino acids. Germline CDR1 SEHNR, CDR2 FQNEAQ (reference sequence). The CDR3 nucleotides read TGTGCCAGCAGCTCCTCCGGGAGCAATCAGCCCCAGCATTTT. It encodes CASSSSGSNQPQHF.

The chain couples TRBV7-6 to TRBJ2-3; D gene uncertain. Trimming cost V 5 bases and J 6 bases, with 9 bases left between them. The CDR3 spans 12 residues. CDR1 and CDR2 (germline): SGHVS, FNYEAQ. The CDR3 protein is CASSPSRDTQYF. The CDR3 coding sequence is TGTGCCAGCAGCCCGTCGCGGGATACGCAGTATTTT.

V usage is TRBV5-5 and J usage is TRBJ1-2; 12 bases align to TRBD1. In germline, CDR1 is SGHKS, CDR2 YYEKEE (reference sequence). Trimming took 3 bases from V and 4 from J; bases not matched to a gene: 1. The CDR3 totals 14 residues. The CDR3 loop is CASSSGQGAYGYTF. CDR3 coding DNA: TGTGCCAGCAGCTCGGGACAGGGGGCCTATGGCTACACCTTC.

This rearrangement joins TRBV29-1 to TRBJ1-1, with 8 bases lining up with TRBD1. J was trimmed by 0 bases and V by 7 bases; bases with no gene match: 4. The germline V gene encodes CDR1 SQVTM and CDR2 ANQGSEA. The CDR3 contains 13 residues. CDR3 in DNA: TGCAGCGCGACAGGGGTTATGAACACTGAAGCTTTCTTT. The encoded protein is CSATGVMNTEAFF.

The V gene is TRBV2, the J gene TRBJ1-6; 7 nucleotides match TRBD1. Germline trimming cut 4 bases from V and 2 bases from J; bases unmatched to any gene: 2. This CDR3 is 15 amino acids long. CDR1 and CDR2 (germline): SNHLY, FYNNEI. This CDR3 reads CASSAGTAYNSPLHF. Here the CDR3 DNA reads TGTGCCAGCAGTGCAGGGACAGCCTATAATTCACCCCTCCACTTT.

The V gene is TRBV3-1 (or the pseudogene TRBV3-2), the J gene TRBJ1-6; 8 positions agree with TRBD1. The V gene's germline CDR1 is LGHDT and CDR2 YNNKEL (reference sequence). The V and J ends lost 6 bases and 7 bases, in that order; junction bases with no gene match: 5. CDR3 length: 14 residues. The DNA for the CDR3 is TGTGCCAGCAGATTCGGACAGGGCAATTCACCCCTCCACTTT. Its protein is CASRFGQGNSPLHF.

The chain couples TRBV10-1 to TRBJ1-6; D ambiguous. Germline V CDR1 and CDR2: WNHNN, SYGVQD (reference sequence). V lost 4 bases and J lost 7, with 11 bases in between. The CDR3 extends over 14 amino acids. CDR3: CASSAGSPNSPLHF. CDR3 in DNA: TGCGCCAGCAGTGCAGGCAGCCCAAATTCACCCCTCCACTTT.

V is TRBV2 and J is TRBJ2-6; 7 positions agree with TRBD2. CDR3 length: 16 residues. Germline CDR1 and CDR2: SNHLY and FYNNEI. The trim removed 6 bases at V and 1 base at J, leaving 6 bases unmatched. In DNA form, the CDR3 reads TGTGCCAGCAGATACCGCGGGGGATCTGGGGCCAACGTCCTGACTTTC. This gives the protein CASRYRGGSGANVLTF. Variable domain in full (rest from reference TRBV2 and TRBJ2-6): EPEVTQTPSHQVTQMGQEVILRCVPISNHLYFYWYRQILGQKVEFLVSFYNNEISEKSEIFDDQFSVERPDGSNFTLKIRSTKLEDSAMYFCASRYRGGSGANVLTFGAGSRLTVL.

V is TRBV28 and J is TRBJ1-6, with D tentatively TRBD1 (6 bases). Looked up from germline, CDR1 is MDHEN and CDR2 is SYDVKM. The germline V and J ends were trimmed by 6 bases and 9 bases, with 15 bases remaining between them. This CDR3 contains 14 residues. CDR3 residues: CASRELLGASPLHF. CDR3 sequence (DNA): TGTGCCAGCAGAGAACTTCTGGGGGCTTCACCCCTCCACTTT.

The chain has TRBV7-9 and TRBJ2-7; 8 bases match TRBD2. Germline-derived CDR1 and CDR2 are SEHNR and FQNEAQ (reference sequence). J was trimmed by 6 bases and V by 1 base; bases with no gene match: 8. CDR3 length: 15 residues. The CDR3 nucleotides read TGTGCCAGCAGCTTAGGCAGCGGGGGATTGATCGAGCAGTACTTC. Its protein product is CASSLGSGGLIEQYF.

CDR3 bases: TGTGCCAGCAGTGAACTTCCGCGGGGAAAACTGTTTTTT. The encoded protein is CASSELPRGKLFF. The chain has TRBV6-1 and TRBJ1-4; D is ambiguous. The V end was cut by 2 bases, the J end by 10 bases, with 11 bases between. Per the germline V gene, CDR1 is MNHNS and CDR2 is SASEGT. The CDR3 length is 13 residues.

The J gene is TRBJ1-4, the V gene TRBV30; the D is unclear. V lost 1 base, J lost 5 bases, and 8 bases lay in between. The CDR3 runs 13 residues. Germline assignment: CDR1 GTSNPN and CDR2 SVGIG (reference sequence). The DNA of the CDR3 is TGTGCCTGGAGTGAACAGCCAAATGAAAAACTGTTTTTT. Its protein is CAWSEQPNEKLFF.

This chain connects TRBV27 to TRBJ1-5; 8 bases are shared with TRBD1. Trimming at V came to 4 bases and at J to 2 bases, leaving 4 bases not matched to a gene. The germline V gene encodes CDR1 MNHEY and CDR2 SMNVEV (reference sequence). The CDR3 consists of 15 residues. CDR3 nucleotide sequence: TGTGCCAGCAGTTCAGGGGGCGCGGGCAATCAGCCCCAGCATTTT. Protein sequence: CASSSGGAGNQPQHF.

This clone has a single count. The chain combines TRBV7-2 with TRBJ2-7, with a possible D match to TRBD1 (6 bases). Germline CDR1 reads SGHTA; CDR2 reads FQGNSA. Between the trimmed V and J ends, which lost 5 bases and 4 bases, there was a span of 12 bases. CDR3 size: 13 residues. The CDR3 sequence: CASSPLQGYEQYF. CDR3 coding DNA: TGTGCCAGCAGCCCACTACAGGGTTACGAGCAGTACTTC.

The chain joins TRBV3-1 (or the pseudogene TRBV3-2) to TRBJ2-1; tentative D call: TRBD2 (5 bases). V gave up 2 bases and J gave up 7 bases, with 15 bases separating them. Germline assignment: CDR1 LGHDT and CDR2 YNNKEL (reference sequence). The CDR3 length is 15 residues. The DNA for the CDR3 is TGTGCCAGCAGCCAACTCGGACTCCTTCGGAATGAGCAGTTCTTC. It specifies CASSQLGLLRNEQFF.

This chain connects TRBV6-5 to TRBJ1-3, with D hard to call. V lost 10 bases and J 4 bases, leaving 14 bases between the germline ends. CDR3 length: 13 residues. CDR1 is MNHEY, CDR2 SVGAGI, per germline. In nucleotides, the CDR3 is TGTGCCACGACTCTTGCTGCCGGAAACACCATATATTTT. The encoded protein is CATTLAAGNTIYF.

Here the CDR3 reads CASSLFEDGGPVKNIQYF. CDR3 coding DNA: TGTGCCAGCAGTTTATTTGAGGATGGCGGGCCGGTCAAAAACATTCAGTACTTC. The chain carries TRBV28 and TRBJ2-4; D might be TRBD2 (5 bases). Trimming took 1 base from V and 3 from J, leaving 19 bases between them. Germline lookup yields CDR1 MDHEN and CDR2 SYDVKM. CDR3 size: 18 residues. Based on the CDR3 plus reference TRBV28 and TRBJ2-4, the full variable domain is DVKVTQSSRYLVKRTGEKVFLECVQDMDHENMFWYRQDPGLGLRLIYFSYDVKMKEKGDIPEGYSVSREKKERFSLILESASTNQTSMYLCASSLFEDGGPVKNIQYFGAGTRLSVL.